This record concerns one T cell receptor (beta chain) sequence. Germline V gene sequence: CDR1 MNHNS, CDR2 SASEGT. This CDR3 comprises 21 residues. With 4 bases clipped from V and 2 bases from J, the junction kept 22 bases outside the gene matches. TCRdb ran MiXCR on the 5' RACE reads and lists one entry per CDR3 protein. Of 300,000 to 350,000 distinct CDR3 sequences in the sample, around 12% are singletons; the top ten hold 6% to 9%. The sample is drawn from a study of identical twins. These same records also appear under a second study, on yellow fever vaccine responses in identical twins.

This TCR was sampled from a woman between 18 and 30 years old in good health. The V and J genes are TRBV6-1 and TRBJ2-3; TRBD2 matches 9 bases. The sample comprised CD8+ T cells sorted from blood. The CDR3 reads CASSGEGGGLAGFPLTDTQYF. The CDR3 DNA follows: TGTGCCAGCAGTGGAGAGGGAGGAGGGCTAGCGGGATTTCCCCTCACAGATACGCAGTATTTT.